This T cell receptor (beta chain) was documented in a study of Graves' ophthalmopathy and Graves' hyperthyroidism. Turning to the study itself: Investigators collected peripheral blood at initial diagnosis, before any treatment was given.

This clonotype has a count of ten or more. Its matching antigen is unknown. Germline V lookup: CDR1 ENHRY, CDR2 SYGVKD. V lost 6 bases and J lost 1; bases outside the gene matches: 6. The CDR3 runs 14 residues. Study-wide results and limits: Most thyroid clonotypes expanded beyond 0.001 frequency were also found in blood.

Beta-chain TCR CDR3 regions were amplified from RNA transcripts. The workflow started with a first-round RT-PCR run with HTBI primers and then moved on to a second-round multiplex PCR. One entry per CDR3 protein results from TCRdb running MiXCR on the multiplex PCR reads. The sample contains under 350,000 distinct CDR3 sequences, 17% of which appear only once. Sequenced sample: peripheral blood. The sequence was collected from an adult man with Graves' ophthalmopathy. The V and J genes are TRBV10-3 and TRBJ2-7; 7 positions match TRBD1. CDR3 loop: CAIRGQGESYEQYF. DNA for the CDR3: TGTGCCATCAGAGGCCAGGGGGAATCCTACGAGCAGTACTTC.